The sequence of this T cell receptor beta chain was determined in a study of OX40 agonist ivuxolimab in advanced cancers. Overall study context: Prior anti-PD-1, anti-PD-L1 or anti-CTLA-4 therapy did not bar entry, and approximately 40% had some. Study-wide results and limits: CD4+ and CD8+ blood T cells expanded clonally by week 6 at 0.1 to 3.0 mg/kg. Partly responding patients at 0.1-3.0 mg/kg showed some of the smallest clonal expansion.

Using immunoSEQ multiplex PCR, the repertoire was profiled, and TCRdb retains in-frame clones only, with some absent. The sample consists of approximately 28,000 clones, around 75% of them appearing once. This clone has just a few counts. Its antigen is not known. Baseline was the first blood sampling point, followed by cycle 4 day 1 and cycle 7 day 1. Germline loops: CDR1 LNHDA, CDR2 SQIVND (reference sequence). Trimming shortened V by 7 bases and J by 4 bases, and 17 bases separated the two germline ends. CDR3 length: 15 amino acids. The material was CD4+ or CD8+ T cells sorted from blood, obtained in a trial of the OX40 agonist ivuxolimab. The sequence derives from an adult with an advanced solid tumor such as melanoma, head and neck, liver or kidney cancer. This sequence joins TRBV19 and TRBJ1-5, with TRBD1 as a possible D gene (5 bases). As DNA, the CDR3 is TGTGCCAGTACCGAAATTCCGGGGCTTAATCAGCCCCAGCATTTT. It codes for CASTEIPGLNQPQHF.